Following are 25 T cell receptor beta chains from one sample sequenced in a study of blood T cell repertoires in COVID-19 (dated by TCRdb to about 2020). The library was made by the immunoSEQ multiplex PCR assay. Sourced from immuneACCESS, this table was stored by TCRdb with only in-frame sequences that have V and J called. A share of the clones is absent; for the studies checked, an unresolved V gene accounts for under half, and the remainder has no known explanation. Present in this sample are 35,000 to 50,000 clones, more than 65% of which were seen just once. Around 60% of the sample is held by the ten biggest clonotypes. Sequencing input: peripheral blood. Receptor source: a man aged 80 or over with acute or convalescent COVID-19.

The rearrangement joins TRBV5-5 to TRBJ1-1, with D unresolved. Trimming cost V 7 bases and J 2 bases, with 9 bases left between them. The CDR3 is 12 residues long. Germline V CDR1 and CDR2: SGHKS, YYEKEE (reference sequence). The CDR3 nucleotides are TGTGCCAGCCTATACAGTAACACTGAAGCTTTCTTT. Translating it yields CASLYSNTEAFF.

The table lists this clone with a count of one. CDR3 amino acids: CASSRTGGSPLHF. The CDR3 bases are TGTGCCAGTAGTCGAACAGGTGGATCACCCCTCCACTTT. The J gene is TRBJ1-6, the V gene TRBV19; the D gene is possibly TRBD1 (5 bases). This CDR3 is built from 13 residues. Germline assignment: CDR1 LNHDA and CDR2 SQIVND (reference sequence). Trimming took off 5 bases at V and 10 bases at J, with 12 bases between the two ends.

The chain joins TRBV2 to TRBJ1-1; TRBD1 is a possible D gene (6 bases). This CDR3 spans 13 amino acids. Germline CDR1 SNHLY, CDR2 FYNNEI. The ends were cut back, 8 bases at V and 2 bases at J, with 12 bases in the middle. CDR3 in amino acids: CASGGQRNTEAFF. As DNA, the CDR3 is TGTGCCAGCGGCGGACAGCGAAACACTGAAGCTTTCTTT.

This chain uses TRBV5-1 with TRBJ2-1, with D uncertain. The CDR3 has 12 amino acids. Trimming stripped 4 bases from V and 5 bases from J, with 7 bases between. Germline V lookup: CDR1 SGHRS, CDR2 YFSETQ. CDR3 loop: CASSPPNNEQFF. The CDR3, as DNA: TGCGCCAGCAGCCCTCCTAACAATGAGCAGTTCTTC.

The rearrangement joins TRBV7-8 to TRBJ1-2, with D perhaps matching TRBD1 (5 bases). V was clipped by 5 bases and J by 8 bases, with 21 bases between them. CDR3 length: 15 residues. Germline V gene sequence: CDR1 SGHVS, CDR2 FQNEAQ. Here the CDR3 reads CASSNEAQGQRGYTF. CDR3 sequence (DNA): TGTGCCAGCAGCAACGAGGCCCAGGGCCAGAGGGGCTACACCTTC.

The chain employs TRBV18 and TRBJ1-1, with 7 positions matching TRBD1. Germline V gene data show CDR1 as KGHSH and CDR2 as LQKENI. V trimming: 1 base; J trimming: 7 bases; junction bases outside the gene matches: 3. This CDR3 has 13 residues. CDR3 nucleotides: TGTGCCAGCTCACCACGAGGGGGCGGTGAAGCTTTCTTT. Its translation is CASSPRGGGEAFF.

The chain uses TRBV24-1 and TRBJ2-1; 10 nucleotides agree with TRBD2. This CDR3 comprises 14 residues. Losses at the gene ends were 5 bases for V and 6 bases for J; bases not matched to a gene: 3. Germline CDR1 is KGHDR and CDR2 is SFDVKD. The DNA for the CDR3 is TGTGCCACCAGTGTCAGCGGGAGGGGCAATGAGCAGTTCTTC. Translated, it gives CATSVSGRGNEQFF.

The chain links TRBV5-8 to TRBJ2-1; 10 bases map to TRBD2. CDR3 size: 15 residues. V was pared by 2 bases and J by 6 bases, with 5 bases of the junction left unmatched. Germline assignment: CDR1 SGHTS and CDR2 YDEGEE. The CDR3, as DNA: TGTGCCAGCAGCTTAGGCCGACTAGCGGGCAATGAGCAGTTCTTC. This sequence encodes CASSLGRLAGNEQFF.

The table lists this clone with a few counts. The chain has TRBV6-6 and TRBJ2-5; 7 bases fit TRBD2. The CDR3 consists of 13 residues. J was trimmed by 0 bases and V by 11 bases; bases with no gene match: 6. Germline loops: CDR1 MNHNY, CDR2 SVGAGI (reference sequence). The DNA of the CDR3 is TGTGCCGGGAGGGGCAGGAACCAAGAGACCCAGTACTTC. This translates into CAGRGRNQETQYF.

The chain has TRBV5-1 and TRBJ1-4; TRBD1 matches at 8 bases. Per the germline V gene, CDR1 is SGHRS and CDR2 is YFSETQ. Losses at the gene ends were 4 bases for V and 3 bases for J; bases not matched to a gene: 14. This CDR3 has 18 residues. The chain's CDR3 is CASSLPTGTGWANEKLFF. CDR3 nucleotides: TGCGCCAGCAGCCTACCCACCGGGACAGGTTGGGCTAATGAAAAACTGTTTTTT. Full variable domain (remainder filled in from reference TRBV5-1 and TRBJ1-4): KAGVTQTPRYLIKTRGQQVTLSCSPISGHRSVSWYQQTPGQGLQFLFEYFSETQRNKGNFPGRFSGRQFSNSRSEMNVSTLELGDSALYLCASSLPTGTGWANEKLFFGSGTQLSVL.

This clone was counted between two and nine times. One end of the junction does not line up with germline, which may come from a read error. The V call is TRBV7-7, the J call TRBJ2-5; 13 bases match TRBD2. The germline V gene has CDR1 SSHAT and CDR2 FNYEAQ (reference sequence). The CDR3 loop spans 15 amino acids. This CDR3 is CASSRGLAGSETQYF. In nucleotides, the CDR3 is TGTGCTAGCAGCCGGGGACTAGCGGGGTCAGAGACCCAGTACTTC.

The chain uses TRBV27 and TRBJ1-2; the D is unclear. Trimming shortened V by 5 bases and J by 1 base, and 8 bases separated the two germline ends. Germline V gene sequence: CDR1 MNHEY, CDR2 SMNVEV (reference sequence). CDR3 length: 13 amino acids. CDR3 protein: CASSPSDNYGYTF. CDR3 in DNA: TGTGCCAGCAGTCCCAGCGATAACTATGGCTACACCTTC.

CDR3 in DNA: TGTGCCAGCTCACCGCGGGGGCGCCAAGAGACCCAGTACTTC. It is translated as CASSPRGRQETQYF. The J gene is TRBJ2-5, the V gene TRBV18; D may be TRBD2 (7 bases). Per germline, CDR1 KGHSH and CDR2 LQKENI. The length of the CDR3 is 14 residues. The V end was cut by 3 bases, the J end by 1 base, with 9 bases between.

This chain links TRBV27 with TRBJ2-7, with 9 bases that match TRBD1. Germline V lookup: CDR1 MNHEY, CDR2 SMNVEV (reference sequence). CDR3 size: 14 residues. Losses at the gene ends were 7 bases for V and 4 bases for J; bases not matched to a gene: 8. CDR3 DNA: TGTGCCAGCACTCCGAAGGACAGGGGTTACGAGCAGTACTTC. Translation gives CASTPKDRGYEQYF.

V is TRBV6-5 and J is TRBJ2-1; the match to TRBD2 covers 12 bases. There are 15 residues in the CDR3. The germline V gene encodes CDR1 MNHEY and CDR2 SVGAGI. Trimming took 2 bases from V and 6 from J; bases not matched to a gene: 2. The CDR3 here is CASSYATSGSNEQFF. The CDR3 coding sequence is TGTGCCAGCAGTTACGCGACTAGCGGGAGCAATGAGCAGTTCTTC.

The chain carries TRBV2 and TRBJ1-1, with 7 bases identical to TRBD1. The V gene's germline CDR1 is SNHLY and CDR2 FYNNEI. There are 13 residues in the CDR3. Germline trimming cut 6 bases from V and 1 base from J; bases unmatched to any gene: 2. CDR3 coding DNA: TGTGCCAGCAGGTGGACAGGGAACACTGAAGCTTTCTTT. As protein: CASRWTGNTEAFF. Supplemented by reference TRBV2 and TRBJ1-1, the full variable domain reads EPEVTQTPSHQVTQMGQEVILRCVPISNHLYFYWYRQILGQKVEFLVSFYNNEISEKSEIFDDQFSVERPDGSNFTLKIRSTKLEDSAMYFCASRWTGNTEAFFGQGTRLTVV.

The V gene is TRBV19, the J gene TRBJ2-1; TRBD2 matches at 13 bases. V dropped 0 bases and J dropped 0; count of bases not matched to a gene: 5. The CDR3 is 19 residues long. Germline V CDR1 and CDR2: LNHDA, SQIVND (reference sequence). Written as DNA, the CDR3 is TGTGCCAGTAGTATAGATCCCCGGACTAGCGGGAGCTCCTACAATGAGCAGTTCTTC. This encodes CASSIDPRTSGSSYNEQFF.

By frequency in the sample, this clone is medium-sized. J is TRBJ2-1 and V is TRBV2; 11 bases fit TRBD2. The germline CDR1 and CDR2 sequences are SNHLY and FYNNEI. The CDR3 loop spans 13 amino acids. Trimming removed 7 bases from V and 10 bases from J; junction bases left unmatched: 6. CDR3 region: CASIYLAGGEQFF. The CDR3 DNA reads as TGTGCCAGCATATACCTAGCGGGAGGAGAGCAGTTCTTC.

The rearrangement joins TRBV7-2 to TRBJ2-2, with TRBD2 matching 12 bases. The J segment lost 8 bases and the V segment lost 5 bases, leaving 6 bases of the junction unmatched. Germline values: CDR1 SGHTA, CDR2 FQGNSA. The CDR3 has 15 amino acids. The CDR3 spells CASSPRLAGEGELFF. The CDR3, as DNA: TGTGCCAGCAGCCCCAGACTAGCGGGAGAAGGGGAGCTGTTTTTT.

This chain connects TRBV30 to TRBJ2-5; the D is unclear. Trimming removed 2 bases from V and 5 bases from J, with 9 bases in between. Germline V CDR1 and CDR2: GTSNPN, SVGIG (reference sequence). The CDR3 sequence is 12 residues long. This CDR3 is CAWSPPRETQYF. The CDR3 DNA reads TGTGCCTGGAGTCCCCCCCGGGAGACCCAGTACTTC.

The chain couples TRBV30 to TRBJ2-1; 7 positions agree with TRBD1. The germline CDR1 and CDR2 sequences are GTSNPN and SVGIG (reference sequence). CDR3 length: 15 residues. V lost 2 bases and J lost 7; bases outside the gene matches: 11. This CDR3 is CAWSLNRGIRNEQFF. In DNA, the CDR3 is TGTGCCTGGAGTTTGAACAGGGGAATAAGAAATGAGCAGTTCTTC.

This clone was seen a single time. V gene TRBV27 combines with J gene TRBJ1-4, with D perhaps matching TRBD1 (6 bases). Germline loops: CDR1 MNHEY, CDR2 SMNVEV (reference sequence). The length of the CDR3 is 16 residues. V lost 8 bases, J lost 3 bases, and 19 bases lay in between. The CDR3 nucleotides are TGTGCCAGCCGGCGAGGGGGGGCTCAAGCTAATGAAAAACTGTTTTTT. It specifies CASRRGGAQANEKLFF.

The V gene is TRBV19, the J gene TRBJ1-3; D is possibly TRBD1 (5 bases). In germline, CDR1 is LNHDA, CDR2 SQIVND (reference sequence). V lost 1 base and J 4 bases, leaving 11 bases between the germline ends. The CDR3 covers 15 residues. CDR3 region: CASSIGRGQGNTIYF. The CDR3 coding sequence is TGTGCCAGTAGTATAGGACGAGGACAAGGAAACACCATATATTTT.

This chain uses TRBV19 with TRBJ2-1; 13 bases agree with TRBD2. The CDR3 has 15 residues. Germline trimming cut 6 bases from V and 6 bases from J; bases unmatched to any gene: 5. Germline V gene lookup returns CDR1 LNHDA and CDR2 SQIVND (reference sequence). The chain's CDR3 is CASSSTSGRANEQFF. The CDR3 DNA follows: TGTGCCAGTAGCTCCACTAGCGGGAGGGCCAATGAGCAGTTCTTC.

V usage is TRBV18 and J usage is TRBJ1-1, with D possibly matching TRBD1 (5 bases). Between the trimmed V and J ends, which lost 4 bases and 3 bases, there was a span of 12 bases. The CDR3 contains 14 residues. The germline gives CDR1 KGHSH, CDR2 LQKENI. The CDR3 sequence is CASSLLDRYTEAFF. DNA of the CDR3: TGTGCCAGCTCACTCCTCGACAGATACACTGAAGCTTTCTTT.